This record looks at one TCR beta chain sequence and its context. The source of the sample is a study of blood T cell repertoires in COVID-19. Assay: immunoSEQ multiplex PCR; the TCRdb copy retains only in-frame clones and omits some. The sample has more than 150,000 clones; less than 85% are singletons. V was pared by 6 bases and J by 4 bases, with 14 bases between. This CDR3 has 14 residues. The germline gives CDR1 SGHTA, CDR2 FQGTGA. The sequenced material came from peripheral blood. The chain carries TRBV7-3 and TRBJ2-3; D is undetermined. The TCR comes from a human donor in a cohort sampled during active COVID-19. The CDR3 nucleotides are TGTGCCAGCAGTCCTGATAGTGGAGCAGATACGCAGTATTTT. Translating it yields CASSPDSGADTQYF.